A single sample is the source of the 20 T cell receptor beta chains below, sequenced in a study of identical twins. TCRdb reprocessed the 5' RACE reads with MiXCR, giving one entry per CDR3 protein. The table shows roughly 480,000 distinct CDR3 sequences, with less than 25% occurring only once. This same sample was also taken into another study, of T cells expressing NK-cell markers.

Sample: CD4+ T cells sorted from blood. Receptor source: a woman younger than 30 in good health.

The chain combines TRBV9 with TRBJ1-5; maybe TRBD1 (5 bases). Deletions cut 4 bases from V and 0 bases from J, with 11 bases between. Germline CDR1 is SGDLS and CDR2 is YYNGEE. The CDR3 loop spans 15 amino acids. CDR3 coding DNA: TGTGCCAGCAGCCCCGGGGGGGATAGCAATCAGCCCCAGCATTTT. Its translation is CASSPGGDSNQPQHF.

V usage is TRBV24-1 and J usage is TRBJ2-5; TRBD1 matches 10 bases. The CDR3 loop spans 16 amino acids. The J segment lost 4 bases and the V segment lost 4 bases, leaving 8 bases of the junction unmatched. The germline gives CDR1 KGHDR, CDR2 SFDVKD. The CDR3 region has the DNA TGTGCCACCAGTGAAGAATACCGGGACAGGGGAGAGACCCAGTACTTC. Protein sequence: CATSEEYRDRGETQYF.

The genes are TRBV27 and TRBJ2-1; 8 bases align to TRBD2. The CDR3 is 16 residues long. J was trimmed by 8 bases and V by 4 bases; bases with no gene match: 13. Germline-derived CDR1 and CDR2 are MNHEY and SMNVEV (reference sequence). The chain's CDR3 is CASSWIGTRRSHEQFF. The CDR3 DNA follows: TGTGCCAGCAGTTGGATCGGGACTAGACGGAGTCATGAGCAGTTCTTC.

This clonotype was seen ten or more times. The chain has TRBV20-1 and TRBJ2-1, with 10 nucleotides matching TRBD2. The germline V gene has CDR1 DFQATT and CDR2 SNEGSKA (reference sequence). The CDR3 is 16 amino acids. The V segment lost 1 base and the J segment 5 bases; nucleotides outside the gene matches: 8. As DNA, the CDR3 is TGCAGTGCTAGAGTGGCTAGCGGGAGCAGGGACAATGAGCAGTTCTTC. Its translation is CSARVASGSRDNEQFF.

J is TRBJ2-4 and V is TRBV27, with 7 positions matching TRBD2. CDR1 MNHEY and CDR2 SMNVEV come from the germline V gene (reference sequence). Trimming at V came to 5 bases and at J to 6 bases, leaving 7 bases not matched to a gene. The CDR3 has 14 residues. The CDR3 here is CASSTWGEGNIQYF. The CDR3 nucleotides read TGTGCCAGCAGTACATGGGGGGAGGGAAACATTCAGTACTTC.

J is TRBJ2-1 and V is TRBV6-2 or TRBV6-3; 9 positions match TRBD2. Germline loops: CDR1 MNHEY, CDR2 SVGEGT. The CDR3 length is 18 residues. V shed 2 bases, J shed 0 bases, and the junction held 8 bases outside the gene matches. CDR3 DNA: TGTGCCAGCAGTTACGAAGCGGGAGGAGGCATCTCCTACAATGAGCAGTTCTTC. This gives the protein CASSYEAGGGISYNEQFF.

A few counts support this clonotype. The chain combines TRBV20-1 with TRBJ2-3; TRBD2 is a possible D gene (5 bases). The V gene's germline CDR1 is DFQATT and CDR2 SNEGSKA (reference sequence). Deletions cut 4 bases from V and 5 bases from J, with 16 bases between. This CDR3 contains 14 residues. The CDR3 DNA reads TGCAGTGCTACCTATGGGGAGCTGGGAGATACGCAGTATTTT. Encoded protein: CSATYGELGDTQYF.

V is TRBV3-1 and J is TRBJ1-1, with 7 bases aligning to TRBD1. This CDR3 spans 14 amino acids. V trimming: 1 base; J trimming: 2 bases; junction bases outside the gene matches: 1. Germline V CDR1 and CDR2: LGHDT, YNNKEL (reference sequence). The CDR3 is CASSQAGGNTEAFF. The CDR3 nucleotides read TGTGCCAGCAGCCAAGCAGGGGGAAACACTGAAGCTTTCTTT.

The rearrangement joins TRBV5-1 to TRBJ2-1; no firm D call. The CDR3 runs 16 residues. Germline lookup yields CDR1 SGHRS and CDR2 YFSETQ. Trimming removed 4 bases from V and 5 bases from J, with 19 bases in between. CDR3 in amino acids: CASSIRTAPENNEQFF. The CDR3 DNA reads TGCGCCAGCAGCATCCGGACGGCCCCAGAAAACAATGAGCAGTTCTTC.

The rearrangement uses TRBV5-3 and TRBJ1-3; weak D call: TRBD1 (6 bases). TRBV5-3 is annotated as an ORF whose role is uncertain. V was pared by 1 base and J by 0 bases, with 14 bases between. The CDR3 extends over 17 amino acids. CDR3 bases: TGTGCCAGAAGCTTGAAACGCCAGGGGCACTCTGGAAACACCATATATTTT. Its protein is CARSLKRQGHSGNTIYF.

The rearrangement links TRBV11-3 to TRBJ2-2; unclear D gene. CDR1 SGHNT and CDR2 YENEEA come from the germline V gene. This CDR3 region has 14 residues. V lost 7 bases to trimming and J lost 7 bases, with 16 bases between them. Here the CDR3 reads CASTSASRVGELFF. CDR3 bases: TGTGCCAGCACCTCTGCTTCAAGGGTCGGGGAGCTGTTTTTT.

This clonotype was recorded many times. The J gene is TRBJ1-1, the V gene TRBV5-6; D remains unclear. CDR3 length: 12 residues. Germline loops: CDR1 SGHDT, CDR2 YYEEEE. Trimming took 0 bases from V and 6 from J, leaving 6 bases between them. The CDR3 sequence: CASSLGSSEAFF. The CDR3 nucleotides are TGTGCCAGCAGCTTGGGGTCGTCTGAAGCTTTCTTT.

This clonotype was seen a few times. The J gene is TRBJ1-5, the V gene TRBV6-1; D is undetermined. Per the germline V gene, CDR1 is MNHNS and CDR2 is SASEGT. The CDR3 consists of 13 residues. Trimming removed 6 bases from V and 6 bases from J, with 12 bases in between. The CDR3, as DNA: TGTGCCAGCAGCCCAACCCAGGCTCAGCCCCAGCATTTT. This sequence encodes CASSPTQAQPQHF.

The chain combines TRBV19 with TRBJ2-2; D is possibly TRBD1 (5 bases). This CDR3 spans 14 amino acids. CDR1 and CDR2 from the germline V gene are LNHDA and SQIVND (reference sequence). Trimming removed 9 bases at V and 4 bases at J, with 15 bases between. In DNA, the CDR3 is TGTGCCAGCAGCCCCAGGGTGGGCACCGGGGAGCTGTTTTTT. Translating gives CASSPRVGTGELFF.

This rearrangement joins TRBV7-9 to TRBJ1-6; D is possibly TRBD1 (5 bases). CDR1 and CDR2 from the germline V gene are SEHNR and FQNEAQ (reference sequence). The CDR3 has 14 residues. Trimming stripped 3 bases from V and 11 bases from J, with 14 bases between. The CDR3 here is CASSFHQGKAPLHF. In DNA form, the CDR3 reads TGTGCCAGCAGCTTTCACCAGGGTAAAGCACCCCTCCACTTT. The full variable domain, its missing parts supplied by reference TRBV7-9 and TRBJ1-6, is DTGVSQNPRHKITKRGQNVTFRCDPISEHNRLYWYRQTLGQGPEFLTYFQNEAQLEKSRLLSDRFSAERPKGSFSTLEIQRTEQGDSAMYLCASSFHQGKAPLHFGNGTRLTVT.

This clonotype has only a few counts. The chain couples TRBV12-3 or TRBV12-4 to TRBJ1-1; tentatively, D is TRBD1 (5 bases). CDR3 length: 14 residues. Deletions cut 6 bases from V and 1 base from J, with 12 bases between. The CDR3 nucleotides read TGTGCCAGCAGGCTTTATGGGGCGAACACTGAAGCTTTCTTT. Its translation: CASRLYGANTEAFF.

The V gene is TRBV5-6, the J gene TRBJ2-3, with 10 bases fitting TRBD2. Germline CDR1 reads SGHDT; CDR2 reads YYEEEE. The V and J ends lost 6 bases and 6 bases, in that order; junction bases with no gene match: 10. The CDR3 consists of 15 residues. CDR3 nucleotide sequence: TGTGCCAGCACCGGGGCTAGCGGGGGAGCGGATACGCAGTATTTT. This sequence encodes CASTGASGGADTQYF.

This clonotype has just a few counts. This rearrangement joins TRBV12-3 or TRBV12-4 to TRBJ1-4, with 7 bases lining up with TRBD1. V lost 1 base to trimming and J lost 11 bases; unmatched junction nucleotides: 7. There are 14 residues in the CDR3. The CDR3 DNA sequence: TGTGCCAGCAGTTTAGGACAGGGTAATGGTAAACTGTTTTTT. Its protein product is CASSLGQGNGKLFF.

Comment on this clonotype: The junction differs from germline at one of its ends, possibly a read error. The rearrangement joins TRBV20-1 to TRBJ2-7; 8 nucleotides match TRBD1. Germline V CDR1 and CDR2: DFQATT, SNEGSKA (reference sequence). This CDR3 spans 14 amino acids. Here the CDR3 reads CCARRTGNSYEQYF. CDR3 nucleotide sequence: TGCTGTGCTAGGCGGACAGGGAACTCCTACGAGCAGTACTTC.

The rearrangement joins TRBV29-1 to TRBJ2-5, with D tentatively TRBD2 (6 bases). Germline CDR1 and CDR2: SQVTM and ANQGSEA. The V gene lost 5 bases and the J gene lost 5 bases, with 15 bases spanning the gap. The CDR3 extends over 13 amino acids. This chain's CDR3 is CSVRGLRFETQYF. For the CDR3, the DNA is TGCAGCGTTAGGGGACTCCGCTTTGAGACCCAGTACTTC.